This T cell receptor beta chain was documented in a study of blood T cell repertoires in COVID-19. Study summary: The study drew acute and convalescent COVID-19 samples from the United States, Italy and Spain. PBMCs, B-cell-depleted T cells, or T cells provided the cDNA or gDNA that made up the material.

Sequencing was performed with immunoSEQ multiplex PCR; in TCRdb, only in-frame clones are kept and a portion is missing. The sample includes about 410,000 clones, approximately 91% of them seen just once. Seattle researchers signed up patients amid active infection and tracked them longitudinally. This CDR3 has 13 residues. Germline V gene lookup returns CDR1 SGHNT and CDR2 YENEEA. The ends were cut back, 5 bases at V and 1 base at J, with 8 bases in the middle. This chain joins TRBV11-3 and TRBJ2-5; possible D gene TRBD2, 5 bases. The sequenced sample consisted of peripheral blood. The source is a woman aged 35 to 49 with COVID-19, enrolled during active disease. CDR3 region: CASSTGSQETQYF. Here the CDR3 DNA reads TGTGCCAGCAGCACGGGATCCCAAGAGACCCAGTACTTC.